The 32 T cell receptor beta chains below all came from one sample that was sequenced in a study of CD4 T cells in relation to SARS-CoV-2 and coronaviruses (dated by TCRdb to about 2021). These receptors have no identified antigens. The library was built by means of the immunoSEQ multiplex PCR assay. The source is immuneACCESS, and TCRdb retained only in-frame sequences with V and J called. Part of the clones is not carried over; for the studies checked, unresolved V genes explain less than half of this, and the remainder is unexplained. This sample gives approximately 20,000 clones in total; about 69% of them show up just once. The ten most abundant clones make up approximately 11% of the sample. CD4+ T cells from unexposed donors were collected before the COVID-19 pandemic (2011-2018). Following 10 days of culture, the EasySep CD4+ T cell isolation kit was used to isolate CD4+ T cells. Material: CD4+ T cells from PBMCs, cultured in vitro. These TCRs come from a human donor in good health.

This sequence joins TRBV21-1 and TRBJ2-7; TRBD1, the table's D call, was not compared with the DNA. TRBV21-1 is reported as a pseudogene. The CDR3 spans 14 residues. CDR3 amino acids: CASSLHRETYEQYF. The CDR3 bases are TGTGCCAGCAGCCTACACAGGGAGACCTACGAGCAGTACTTC.

This clone was picked up a small number of times. The chain is built from TRBV7-9 and TRBJ2-5; 14 nucleotides match TRBD2. Trimming at V came to 5 bases and at J to 3 bases, leaving 2 bases not matched to a gene. This CDR3 region has 15 residues. Germline CDR1 SEHNR, CDR2 FQNEAQ (reference sequence). The CDR3 nucleotides are TGTGCCAGCAGCCCGACTAGCGGGGGGGAAGAGACCCAGTACTTC. Translated: CASSPTSGGEETQYF.

The rearrangement joins TRBV18 to TRBJ1-1; D is ambiguous. CDR1 is KGHSH and CDR2 is LQKENI in the germline V gene. The CDR3 has 14 amino acids. The V and J ends lost 4 bases and 1 base respectively, with 10 bases between them. The CDR3 DNA reads as TGTGCCAGCTCACGGAGCCGGGGGAACACTGAAGCTTTCTTT. This encodes CASSRSRGNTEAFF. Combining the CDR3 with reference TRBV18 and TRBJ1-1 gives the whole variable domain NAGVMQNPRHLVRRRGQEARLRCSPMKGHSHVYWYRQLPEEGLKFMVYLQKENIIDESGMPKERFSAEFPKEGPSILRIQQVVRGDSAAYFCASSRSRGNTEAFFGQGTRLTVV.

The rearrangement uses TRBV20-1 and TRBJ1-2; no definite D call. V was clipped by 3 bases and J by 6 bases, with 14 bases between them. The CDR3 contains 13 residues. CDR1 is DFQATT and CDR2 is SNEGSKA in the germline V gene (reference sequence). The CDR3 region has the DNA TGCAGTGCTAGTCATGTAGGGAGGGATGGCTACACCTTC. It is translated as CSASHVGRDGYTF.

The rearrangement links TRBV7-2 to TRBJ2-5; a possible D gene is TRBD1 (6 bases). Germline lookup yields CDR1 SGHTA and CDR2 FQGNSA. Trimming took 3 bases from V and 9 from J, leaving 8 bases between them. CDR3 length: 11 residues. The CDR3 nucleotides are TGTGCCAGCAGCTTTTCAGGGGCCCAGTACTTC. Translating it yields CASSFSGAQYF.

In this sample, this clone turned up once. The J gene is TRBJ2-1, the V gene TRBV4-1, with TRBD2 matching 12 bases. Per germline, CDR1 MGHRA and CDR2 YSYEKL. The CDR3 contains 16 residues. With V trimmed by 4 bases and J by 8 bases, 9 bases remained unmatched. In DNA form, the CDR3 reads TGCGCCAGCAGCCGGACACCTAGCGGGGGGGCCGATGAGCAGTTCTTC. Its protein product is CASSRTPSGGADEQFF.

The rearrangement links TRBV5-8 to TRBJ1-4; D may be TRBD1 (6 bases). The germline V gene has CDR1 SGHTS and CDR2 YDEGEE. The CDR3 is 15 residues long. V was shortened by 4 bases and J by 7 bases, with 17 bases between the two germline ends. The CDR3 DNA is TGTGCCAGCAGCCCGCGACAGGAAAGGGGTGAAAAACTGTTTTTT. Its translation: CASSPRQERGEKLFF.

The rearrangement links TRBV30 to TRBJ2-5, with D possibly TRBD2 on 5 matching bases. Trimming pared 2 bases from V and 1 base from J, leaving 8 bases between. The CDR3 contains 13 residues. Germline V gene sequence: CDR1 GTSNPN, CDR2 SVGIG (reference sequence). The CDR3 loop is CAWSRRVQETQYF. CDR3 DNA: TGTGCCTGGAGTCGGCGGGTCCAAGAGACCCAGTACTTC.

J is TRBJ2-1 and V is TRBV11-2; D not certain. The CDR3 totals 12 residues. The V gene lost 1 base and the J gene lost 7 bases, with 5 bases spanning the gap. Germline loops: CDR1 SGHAT, CDR2 FQNNGV. In DNA form, the CDR3 reads TGTGCCAGCAGCTTAGTAGGGAATGAGCAGTTCTTC. Its protein is CASSLVGNEQFF.

This clone was observed a single time. The chain links TRBV5-5 to TRBJ2-4; 7 nucleotides agree with TRBD1. The CDR3 contains 16 residues. The V segment lost 4 bases and the J segment 8 bases; nucleotides outside the gene matches: 15. CDR1 SGHKS and CDR2 YYEKEE come from the germline V gene (reference sequence). The CDR3 region is CASSIGQDFTIDIQYF. The CDR3 bases are TGTGCCAGCAGCATCGGACAGGACTTTACTATTGACATTCAGTACTTC.

In this sample, this clone turned up once. The V and J genes are TRBV6-5 and TRBJ2-3, with TRBD1 matching over 7 bases. The V gene's germline CDR1 is MNHEY and CDR2 SVGAGI. The CDR3 contains 13 residues. After removal of 6 bases from V and 4 bases from J, the junction contained 4 bases not matched to a gene. CDR3 sequence (DNA): TGTGCCAGCAGAAGACAGGGCCCAGATACGCAGTATTTT. Its protein is CASRRQGPDTQYF.

The CDR3 here is CASSPGTGGGTQYF. CDR3 sequence (DNA): TGTGCCAGCAGCCCTGGGACGGGCGGTGGGACCCAGTACTTC. The rearrangement uses TRBV6-2 or TRBV6-3 and TRBJ2-5; D is tentatively TRBD1 or TRBD2 (5 bases each). The CDR3 runs to 14 residues. Trimming stripped 6 bases from V and 7 bases from J, with 18 bases between. Germline V gene sequence: CDR1 MNHEY, CDR2 SVGEGT.

This clone was observed a few times. The chain links TRBV12-5 to TRBJ2-7; 8 nucleotides match TRBD1. The junction had 11 bases not matched to a gene; V was cut back by 7 bases and J by 6 bases. CDR1 and CDR2 from the germline V gene are LGHNT and FRNRAP. This CDR3 comprises 14 residues. The CDR3 protein is CASASQGAMGEQYF. The CDR3 region has the DNA TGTGCTAGTGCGAGTCAGGGGGCAATGGGCGAGCAGTACTTC.

J is TRBJ1-5 and V is TRBV5-1; D possibly corresponds to TRBD1 (5 bases). V dropped 0 bases and J dropped 3 bases, with 10 bases sitting between them. There are 15 residues in the CDR3. Germline values: CDR1 SGHRS, CDR2 YFSETQ. The CDR3 reads CASSLEGFPNQPQHF. CDR3 DNA: TGCGCCAGCAGCTTGGAGGGGTTTCCCAATCAGCCCCAGCATTTT.

This chain links TRBV4-2 with TRBJ2-3, with D unclear. The length of the CDR3 is 13 residues. CDR1 is LGHNA, CDR2 YNFKEQ, per germline. V was clipped by 7 bases and J by 2 bases, with 10 bases between them. CDR3: CASKKGDTDTQYF. Written as DNA, the CDR3 is TGTGCCAGCAAGAAGGGCGACACAGATACGCAGTATTTT.

CDR3 coding DNA: TGCAGCGTGGGGGAAGCCTCCTACGAGCAGTACTTC. Translation: CSVGEASYEQYF. The V and J genes are TRBV29-1 and TRBJ2-7; D possibly matches TRBD1 or TRBD2 (5 bases each). The germline V gene has CDR1 SQVTM and CDR2 ANQGSEA. The germline V and J ends were trimmed by 6 bases and 0 bases, with 9 bases remaining between them. The CDR3 covers 12 residues.

A few counts support this clone. CDR3 nucleotide sequence: TGTGCCAGCAGTGAAGAACGGGGATACGAGCAGTACTTC. Translating it yields CASSEERGYEQYF. The rearrangement uses TRBV6-1 and TRBJ2-7; weak D call: TRBD2 (5 bases). The ends were cut back, 1 base at V and 4 bases at J, with 8 bases in the middle. Germline-derived CDR1 and CDR2 are MNHNS and SASEGT. This CDR3 has 13 residues.

In this sample, this clone turned up a few times. CDR3 residues: CASSSGVSTYGYTF. In DNA form, the CDR3 reads TGTGCCAGCAGTTCAGGGGTATCAACCTATGGCTACACCTTC. The J gene is TRBJ1-2, the V gene TRBV6-6, with a tentative D call TRBD1 (6 bases). V lost 4 bases, J lost 4 bases, and 13 bases lay in between. Germline V lookup: CDR1 MNHNY, CDR2 SVGAGI (reference sequence). This CDR3 is built from 14 residues.

The J gene is TRBJ1-1, the V gene TRBV6-5, with TRBD1 matching 7 bases. The length of the CDR3 is 15 residues. Germline CDR1 MNHEY, CDR2 SVGAGI. The V and J ends lost 4 bases and 0 bases, in that order; junction bases with no gene match: 5. CDR3: CASSLGTAMNTEAFF. The CDR3, as DNA: TGTGCCAGCAGTTTAGGGACAGCGATGAACACTGAAGCTTTCTTT.

This sequence joins TRBV3-1 (or the pseudogene TRBV3-2) and TRBJ2-7; D possibly uses TRBD1 or TRBD2 (5 bases each). Germline V gene sequence: CDR1 LGHDT, CDR2 YNNKEL (reference sequence). The CDR3 has 14 amino acids. Deletions cut 0 bases from V and 8 bases from J, with 14 bases between. The DNA of the CDR3 is TGTGCCAGCAGCCAAGATACCAGGGAGAACAAGCAGTACTTC. The encoded protein is CASSQDTRENKQYF.

J is TRBJ1-4 and V is TRBV7-2; TRBD1 is a possible D gene (5 bases). This CDR3 region has 15 residues. Germline CDR1 reads SGHTA; CDR2 reads FQGNSA. V was clipped by 6 bases and J by 8 bases, with 19 bases between them. The CDR3 region is CASSPGGPTPEKLFF. Written as DNA, the CDR3 is TGTGCCAGCAGTCCGGGGGGTCCTACCCCGGAAAAACTGTTTTTT.

The rearrangement joins TRBV5-6 to TRBJ2-3; TRBD2 matches at 8 bases. Germline V CDR1 and CDR2: SGHDT, YYEEEE. V shed 3 bases and J 5 bases; nucleotides not matched to a gene: 8. The CDR3 runs 15 residues. As DNA, the CDR3 is TGTGCCAGCAGCTCCCTGGCGGGGGGTCTAGATACGCAGTATTTT. Translating it yields CASSSLAGGLDTQYF.

The rearrangement joins TRBV2 to TRBJ2-7; TRBD1 matches at 8 bases. CDR1 and CDR2 from the germline V gene are SNHLY and FYNNEI. The length of the CDR3 is 14 residues. J was trimmed by 0 bases and V by 8 bases; bases with no gene match: 6. The DNA of the CDR3 is TGTGCCAGCCTTCGGGACAGGAGCTCCTACGAGCAGTACTTC. Its protein is CASLRDRSSYEQYF.

The chain recombines TRBV9 with TRBJ2-3, with D tentatively TRBD1 (6 bases). The germline gives CDR1 SGDLS, CDR2 YYNGEE. Trimming stripped 7 bases from V and 0 bases from J, with 15 bases between. The CDR3 is 15 residues long. CDR3 sequence reads: CASQGGASSTDTQYF. CDR3 DNA: TGTGCCAGCCAAGGGGGAGCCTCTAGCACAGATACGCAGTATTTT. The variable domain in full, with the rest retrieved from reference TRBV9 and TRBJ2-3, is DSGVTQTPKHLITATGQRVTLRCSPRSGDLSVYWYQQSLDQGLQFLIQYYNGEERAKGNILERFSAQQFPDLHSELNLSSLELGDSALYFCASQGGASSTDTQYFGPGTRLTVL.

With regard to this clone: This same CDR3 is encoded by further DNA sequences in the sample. This rearrangement joins TRBV6-2 or TRBV6-3 to TRBJ2-1, with 7 bases that match TRBD1. The V gene end was trimmed by 5 bases and the J gene end by 6 bases; junction bases not matched to a gene: 1. Germline CDR1 and CDR2: MNHEY and SVGEGT. The CDR3 sequence is 12 residues long. CDR3 coding DNA: TGTGCCAGCAGTCGACAGGGCAATGAGCAGTTCTTC. This translates into CASSRQGNEQFF.

V is TRBV5-1 and J is TRBJ1-2; D is perhaps TRBD1 (5 bases). The ends were cut back, 4 bases at V and 1 base at J, with 11 bases in the middle. The germline V gene has CDR1 SGHRS and CDR2 YFSETQ. There are 14 residues in the CDR3. CDR3 sequence: CASSLQAGNYGYTF. The CDR3 DNA reads TGCGCCAGCAGCCTACAGGCGGGTAACTATGGCTACACCTTC.

The chain links TRBV9 to TRBJ1-1, with 8 positions matching TRBD1. V shed 0 bases, J shed 3 bases, and the junction held 4 bases outside the gene matches. The CDR3 has 15 residues. Germline-derived CDR1 and CDR2 are SGDLS and YYNGEE. The CDR3 loop reads CASSVDGTGHTEAFF. CDR3 nucleotide sequence: TGTGCCAGCAGCGTAGATGGGACAGGTCACACTGAAGCTTTCTTT.

The chain combines TRBV5-4 with TRBJ1-2, with 8 bases matching TRBD1. The ends lost 3 bases at V and 5 bases at J; junction bases unmatched: 6. The CDR3 has 14 residues. Per germline, CDR1 SGHNT and CDR2 YYREEE (reference sequence). CDR3 loop: CASSSDRAYYGYTF. CDR3 in DNA: TGTGCCAGCAGCTCGGACAGGGCGTATTATGGCTACACCTTC.

The sample holds one count of this clone. This rearrangement joins TRBV3-1 (or the pseudogene TRBV3-2) to TRBJ1-6; D gene uncertain. This CDR3 is built from 15 residues. V dropped 2 bases and J dropped 10 bases, with 15 bases sitting between them. Germline V gives CDR1 LGHDT, CDR2 YNNKEL (reference sequence). The CDR3 DNA reads TGTGCCAGCAGCCAATCTGCGGGGTTAGAGTCACCCCTCCACTTT. It specifies CASSQSAGLESPLHF.

The chain recombines TRBV2 with TRBJ1-4, with 7 bases lining up with TRBD1. This CDR3 region has 14 residues. Germline loops: CDR1 SNHLY, CDR2 FYNNEI. V gave up 3 bases and J gave up 3 bases; unmatched junction bases: 1. CDR3 sequence reads: CASSDGTANEKLFF. CDR3 coding DNA: TGTGCCAGCAGTGATGGGACAGCTAATGAAAAACTGTTTTTT.

V gene TRBV5-1 combines with J gene TRBJ1-2, with D possibly matching TRBD1 (5 bases). V was shortened by 4 bases and J by 4 bases, with 17 bases between the two germline ends. The CDR3 runs to 15 residues. Germline CDR1 is SGHRS and CDR2 is YFSETQ. The chain's CDR3 is CASSAGQDISYGYTF. In DNA, the CDR3 is TGCGCCAGCAGCGCAGGACAAGACATCAGCTATGGCTACACCTTC.

This clone was picked up a small number of times. The CDR3 spells CASSLGQTGTGELFF. The CDR3 DNA sequence: TGTGCCAGCAGCTTAGGGCAGACGGGCACCGGGGAGCTGTTTTTT. The V call is TRBV7-3, the J call TRBJ2-2; D is uncertain. The CDR3 sequence is 15 residues long. Germline lookup yields CDR1 SGHTA and CDR2 FQGTGA. V lost 2 bases to trimming and J lost 4 bases, with 11 bases between them.